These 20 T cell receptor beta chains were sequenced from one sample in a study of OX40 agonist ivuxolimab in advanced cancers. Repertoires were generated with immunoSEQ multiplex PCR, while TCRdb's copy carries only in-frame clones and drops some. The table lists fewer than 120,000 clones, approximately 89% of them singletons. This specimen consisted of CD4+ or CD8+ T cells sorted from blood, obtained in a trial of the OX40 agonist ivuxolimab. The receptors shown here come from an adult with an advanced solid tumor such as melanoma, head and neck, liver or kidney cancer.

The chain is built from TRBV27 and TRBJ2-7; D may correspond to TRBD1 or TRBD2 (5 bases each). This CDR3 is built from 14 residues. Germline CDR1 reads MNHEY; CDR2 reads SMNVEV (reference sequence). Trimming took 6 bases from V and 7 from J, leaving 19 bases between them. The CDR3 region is CASRPGTGWGEQYF. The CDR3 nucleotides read TGTGCCAGCAGACCAGGGACGGGTTGGGGGGAGCAGTACTTC.

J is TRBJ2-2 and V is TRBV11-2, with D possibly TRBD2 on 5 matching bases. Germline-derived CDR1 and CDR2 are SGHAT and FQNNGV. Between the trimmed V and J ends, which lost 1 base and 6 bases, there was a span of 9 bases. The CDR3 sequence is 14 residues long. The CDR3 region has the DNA TGTGCCAGCAGCTTAGTGGTAGCGCCCGGGGAGCTGTTTTTT. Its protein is CASSLVVAPGELFF.

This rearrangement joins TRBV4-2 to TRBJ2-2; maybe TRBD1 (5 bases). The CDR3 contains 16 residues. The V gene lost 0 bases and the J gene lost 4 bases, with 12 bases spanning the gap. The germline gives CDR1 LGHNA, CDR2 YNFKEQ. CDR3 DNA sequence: TGTGCCAGCAGCCAAGATGTGGGGCGCGGCACCGGGGAGCTGTTTTTT. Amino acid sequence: CASSQDVGRGTGELFF.

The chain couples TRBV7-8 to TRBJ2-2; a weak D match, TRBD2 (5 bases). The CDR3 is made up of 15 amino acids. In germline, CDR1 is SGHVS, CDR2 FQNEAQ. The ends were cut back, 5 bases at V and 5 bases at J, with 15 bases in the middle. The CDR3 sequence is CASSHPNRGTGELFF. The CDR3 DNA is TGTGCCAGCAGCCACCCCAACAGAGGGACCGGGGAGCTGTTTTTT.

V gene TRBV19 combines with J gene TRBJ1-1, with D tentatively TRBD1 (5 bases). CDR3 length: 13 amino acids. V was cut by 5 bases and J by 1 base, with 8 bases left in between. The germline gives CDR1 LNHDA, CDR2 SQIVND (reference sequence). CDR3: CASSYTGNTEAFF. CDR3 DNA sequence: TGTGCCAGTAGTTACACAGGGAACACTGAAGCTTTCTTT.

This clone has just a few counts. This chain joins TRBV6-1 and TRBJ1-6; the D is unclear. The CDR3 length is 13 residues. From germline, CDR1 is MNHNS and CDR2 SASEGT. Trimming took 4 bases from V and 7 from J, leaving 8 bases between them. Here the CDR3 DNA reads TGTGCCAGCAGTGGAGTCCGCAATTCACCCCTCCACTTT. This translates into CASSGVRNSPLHF.

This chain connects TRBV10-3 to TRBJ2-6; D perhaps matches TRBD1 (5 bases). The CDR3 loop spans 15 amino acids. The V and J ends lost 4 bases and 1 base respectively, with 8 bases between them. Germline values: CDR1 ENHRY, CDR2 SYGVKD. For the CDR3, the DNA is TGTGCCATCAGTGGGAAGGGGTCTGGGGCCAACGTCCTGACTTTC. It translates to CAISGKGSGANVLTF.

The CDR3, as DNA: TGCGCCAGCAGCCGCCAAGCTCCCGGGACTAGCGCAACCTACGAGCAGTACTTC. Translated: CASSRQAPGTSATYEQYF. The rearrangement joins TRBV4-1 to TRBJ2-7; 10 bases agree with TRBD2. The CDR3 runs 18 residues. V was clipped by 4 bases and J by 2 bases; unmatched bases: 14. CDR1 is MGHRA and CDR2 is YSYEKL in the germline V gene.

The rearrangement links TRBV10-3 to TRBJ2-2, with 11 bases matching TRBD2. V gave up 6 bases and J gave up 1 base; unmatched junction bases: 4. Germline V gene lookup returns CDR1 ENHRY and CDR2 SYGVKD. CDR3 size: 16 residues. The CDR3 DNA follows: TGTGCCATCAGGGGGACTAGCGGAAGGAACACCGGGGAGCTGTTTTTT. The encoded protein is CAIRGTSGRNTGELFF.

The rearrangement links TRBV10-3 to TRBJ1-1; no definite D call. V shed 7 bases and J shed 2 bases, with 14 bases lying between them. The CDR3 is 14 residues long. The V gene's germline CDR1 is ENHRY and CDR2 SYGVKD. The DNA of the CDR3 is TGTGCCATCACCCCGAGCGGAGTAAACACTGAAGCTTTCTTT. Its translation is CAITPSGVNTEAFF.

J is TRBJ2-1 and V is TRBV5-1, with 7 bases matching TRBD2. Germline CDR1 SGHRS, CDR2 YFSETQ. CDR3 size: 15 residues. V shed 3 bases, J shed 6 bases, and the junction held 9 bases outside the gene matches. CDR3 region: CASSYISGALNEQFF. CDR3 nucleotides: TGCGCCAGCAGCTACATCAGCGGGGCCCTCAATGAGCAGTTCTTC.

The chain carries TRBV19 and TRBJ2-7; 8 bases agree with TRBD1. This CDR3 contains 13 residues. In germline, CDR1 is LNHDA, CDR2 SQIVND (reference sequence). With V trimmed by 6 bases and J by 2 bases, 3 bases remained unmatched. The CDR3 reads CASSGTGAYEQYF. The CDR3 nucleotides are TGTGCCAGTAGCGGGACAGGAGCCTACGAGCAGTACTTC.

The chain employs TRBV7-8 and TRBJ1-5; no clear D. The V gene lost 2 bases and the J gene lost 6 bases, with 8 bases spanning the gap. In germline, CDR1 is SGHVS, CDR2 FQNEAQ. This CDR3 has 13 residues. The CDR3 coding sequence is TGTGCCAGCAGCTTACAGGAGGGTCAGCCCCAGCATTTT. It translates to CASSLQEGQPQHF.

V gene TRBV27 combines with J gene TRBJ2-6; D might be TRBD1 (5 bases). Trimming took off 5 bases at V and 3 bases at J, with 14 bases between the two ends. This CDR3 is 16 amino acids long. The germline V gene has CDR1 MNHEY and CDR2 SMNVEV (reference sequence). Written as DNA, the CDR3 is TGTGCCAGCAGTCAGACAGTGGTTAATGGGGCCAACGTCCTGACTTTC. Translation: CASSQTVVNGANVLTF.

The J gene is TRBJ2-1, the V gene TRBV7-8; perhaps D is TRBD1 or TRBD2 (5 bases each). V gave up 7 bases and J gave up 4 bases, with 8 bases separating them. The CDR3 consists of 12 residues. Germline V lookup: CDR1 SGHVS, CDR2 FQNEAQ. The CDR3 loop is CASNEGYNEQFF. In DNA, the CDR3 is TGTGCCAGCAACGAGGGGTACAATGAGCAGTTCTTC.

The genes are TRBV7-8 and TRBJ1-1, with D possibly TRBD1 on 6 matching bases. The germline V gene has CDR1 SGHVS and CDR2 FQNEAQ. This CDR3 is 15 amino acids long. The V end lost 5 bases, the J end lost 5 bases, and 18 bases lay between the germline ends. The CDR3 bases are TGTGCCAGCAGCCCTACCGGGACACGCCTGACTGAAGCTTTCTTT. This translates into CASSPTGTRLTEAFF. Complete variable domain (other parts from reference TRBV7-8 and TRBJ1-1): GAGVSQSPRYKVAKRGQDVALRCDPISGHVSLFWYQQALGQGPEFLTYFQNEAQLDKSGLPSDRFFAERPEGSVSTLKIQRTQQEDSAVYLCASSPTGTRLTEAFFGQGTRLTVV.

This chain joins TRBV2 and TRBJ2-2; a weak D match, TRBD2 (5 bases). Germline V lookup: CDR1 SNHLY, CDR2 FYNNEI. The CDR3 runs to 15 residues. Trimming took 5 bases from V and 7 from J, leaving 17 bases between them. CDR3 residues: CASSPGLPRGGELFF. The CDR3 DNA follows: TGTGCCAGCAGTCCCGGACTCCCACGGGGCGGGGAGCTGTTTTTT.

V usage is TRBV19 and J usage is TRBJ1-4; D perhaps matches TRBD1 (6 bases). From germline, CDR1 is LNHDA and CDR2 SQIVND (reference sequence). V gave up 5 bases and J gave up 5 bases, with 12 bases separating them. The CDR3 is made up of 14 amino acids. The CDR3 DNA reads TGTGCCAGTAGTGTCGGGACAATAAATGAAAAACTGTTTTTT. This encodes CASSVGTINEKLFF.

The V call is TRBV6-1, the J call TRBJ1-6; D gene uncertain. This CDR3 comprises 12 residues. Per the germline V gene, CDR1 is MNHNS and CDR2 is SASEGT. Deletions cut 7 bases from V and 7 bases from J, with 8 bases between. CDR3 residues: CASIGPNSPLHF. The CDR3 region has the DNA TGTGCCAGCATCGGGCCGAATTCACCCCTCCACTTT.

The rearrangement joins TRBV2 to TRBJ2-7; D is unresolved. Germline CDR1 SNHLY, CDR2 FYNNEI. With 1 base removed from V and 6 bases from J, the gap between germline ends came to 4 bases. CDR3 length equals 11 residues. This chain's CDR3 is CASSEVSEQYF. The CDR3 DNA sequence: TGTGCCAGCAGTGAAGTAAGCGAGCAGTACTTC. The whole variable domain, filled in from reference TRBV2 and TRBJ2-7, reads EPEVTQTPSHQVTQMGQEVILRCVPISNHLYFYWYRQILGQKVEFLVSFYNNEISEKSEIFDDQFSVERPDGSNFTLKIRSTKLEDSAMYFCASSEVSEQYFGPGTRLTVT.